The 24 T cell receptor beta chains reported below all come from one sample, sequenced in a study of OX40 agonist ivuxolimab in advanced cancers. The repertoire was sequenced with immunoSEQ multiplex PCR; TCRdb's copy has only in-frame clones and lacks some. The data contain about 64,000 clones, about 85% of them singletons. The sequencing here drew on CD4+ or CD8+ T cells sorted from blood, taken in a trial of the OX40 agonist ivuxolimab. These receptor sequences come from an adult with an advanced solid tumor such as melanoma, head and neck, liver or kidney cancer.

This clone was recorded a few times. The V and J genes are TRBV6-5 and TRBJ2-5, with 8 bases lining up with TRBD2. J was trimmed by 1 base and V by 0 bases; bases with no gene match: 4. The germline V gene has CDR1 MNHEY and CDR2 SVGAGI. There are 16 residues in the CDR3. This CDR3 is CASSYSLAGFQETQYF. DNA for the CDR3: TGTGCCAGCAGTTACTCCCTAGCGGGCTTCCAAGAGACCCAGTACTTC.

V gene TRBV19 combines with J gene TRBJ1-1; D uncertain. V dropped 0 bases and J dropped 4 bases, with 18 bases sitting between them. From germline, CDR1 is LNHDA and CDR2 SQIVND (reference sequence). There are 17 residues in the CDR3. CDR3 sequence (DNA): TGTGCCAGTAGTATAGACCCGCGGGTTCGTGAGGGCACTGAAGCTTTCTTT. Amino acid sequence: CASSIDPRVREGTEAFF.

This clone appeared a single time. This chain connects TRBV5-6 to TRBJ2-7; tentative D call: TRBD2 (6 bases). The CDR3 loop spans 17 amino acids. Germline V lookup: CDR1 SGHDT, CDR2 YYEEEE. V dropped 4 bases and J dropped 1 base, with 21 bases sitting between them. The CDR3 is CASSPTGRGWGSYEQYF. Here the CDR3 DNA reads TGTGCCAGCAGCCCAACGGGGCGGGGCTGGGGGTCCTACGAGCAGTACTTC.

The chain is built from TRBV28 and TRBJ1-2, with a tentative D call TRBD1 (6 bases). Germline-derived CDR1 and CDR2 are MDHEN and SYDVKM. V lost 4 bases and J 8 bases, leaving 17 bases between the germline ends. This CDR3 spans 14 amino acids. The CDR3 coding sequence is TGTGCCAGCAGTTCACAGGGAGGTCTGGTCGGCTACACCTTC. It encodes CASSSQGGLVGYTF.

The V gene is TRBV18, the J gene TRBJ2-5, with D unclear. The germline V gene encodes CDR1 KGHSH and CDR2 LQKENI. V gave up 1 base and J gave up 3 bases, with 12 bases separating them. This CDR3 spans 15 amino acids. In nucleotides, the CDR3 is TGTGCCAGCTCACCACTGACGGCACATAAAGAGACCCAGTACTTC. It translates to CASSPLTAHKETQYF.

The V call is TRBV28, the J call TRBJ1-1, with a weak D call TRBD1 (6 bases). The germline V and J ends were trimmed by 4 bases and 3 bases, with 15 bases remaining between them. The CDR3 is made up of 15 amino acids. Germline V gene lookup returns CDR1 MDHEN and CDR2 SYDVKM. The CDR3 loop is CASSSQGSTDTEAFF. The CDR3 nucleotides are TGTGCCAGCAGTTCCCAGGGGTCTACGGACACTGAAGCTTTCTTT.

The chain is built from TRBV5-1 and TRBJ2-3, with 8 bases identical to TRBD1. With V trimmed by 0 bases and J by 3 bases, 6 bases remained unmatched. Germline V lookup: CDR1 SGHRS, CDR2 YFSETQ. The CDR3 contains 16 residues. CDR3 protein: CASSLARTGLTDTQYF. Written as DNA, the CDR3 is TGCGCCAGCAGCTTGGCCCGGACAGGGTTGACAGATACGCAGTATTTT.

The rearrangement links TRBV18 to TRBJ1-3; D call uncertain. Trimming took 4 bases from V and 0 from J, leaving 7 bases between them. Germline CDR1 and CDR2: KGHSH and LQKENI. The CDR3 contains 14 residues. CDR3 sequence (DNA): TGTGCCAGCTCACAGGCGAACTCTGGAAACACCATATATTTT. Translated, it gives CASSQANSGNTIYF.

The chain joins TRBV2 to TRBJ2-1; perhaps D is TRBD1 or TRBD2 (5 bases each). Germline values: CDR1 SNHLY, CDR2 FYNNEI. The CDR3 is made up of 12 amino acids. The V end was cut by 6 bases, the J end by 5 bases, with 8 bases between. The CDR3 coding sequence is TGTGCCAGCAGAACGGGACACAATGAGCAGTTCTTC. This sequence encodes CASRTGHNEQFF. The whole variable domain, filled in from reference TRBV2 and TRBJ2-1, reads EPEVTQTPSHQVTQMGQEVILRCVPISNHLYFYWYRQILGQKVEFLVSFYNNEISEKSEIFDDQFSVERPDGSNFTLKIRSTKLEDSAMYFCASRTGHNEQFFGPGTRLTVL.

V and J are TRBV6-5 and TRBJ1-1, with D perhaps matching TRBD1 (6 bases). Germline-derived CDR1 and CDR2 are MNHEY and SVGAGI. The CDR3 runs 14 residues. With 4 bases removed from V and 1 base from J, the gap between germline ends came to 10 bases. CDR3 sequence: CASSWGARNTEAFF. The CDR3, as DNA: TGTGCCAGCAGTTGGGGGGCGCGGAACACTGAAGCTTTCTTT.

With regard to this clone: At one end the junction does not follow the germline gene, possibly because of a read error. The gene calls are TRBV5-1 and TRBJ2-1; weak D call: TRBD2 (5 bases). CDR3 length: 15 residues. Germline V gives CDR1 SGHRS, CDR2 YFSETQ. CDR3 DNA: TGCGCCAGCAGATTGGATGGTGGGAGATACAATGAGCAGTTCTTC. Protein: CASRLDGGRYNEQFF.

The gene calls are TRBV10-3 and TRBJ1-6; D gene uncertain. CDR1 is ENHRY, CDR2 SYGVKD, per germline. The ends were cut back, 2 bases at V and 7 bases at J, with 6 bases in the middle. The length of the CDR3 is 13 residues. The CDR3 reads CAISETENSPLHF. As DNA, the CDR3 is TGTGCCATCAGTGAGACAGAGAATTCACCCCTCCACTTT.

This chain connects TRBV11-3 to TRBJ2-3, with 12 bases that match TRBD2. The CDR3 runs to 16 residues. Germline lookup yields CDR1 SGHNT and CDR2 YENEEA. V shed 3 bases, J shed 2 bases, and the junction held 3 bases outside the gene matches. The chain's CDR3 is CASSLGLAGNTDTQYF. The CDR3 DNA follows: TGTGCCAGCAGCTTGGGACTAGCGGGTAACACAGATACGCAGTATTTT.

The V gene is TRBV7-9, the J gene TRBJ1-3; unclear D gene. In germline, CDR1 is SEHNR, CDR2 FQNEAQ (reference sequence). V gave up 5 bases and J gave up 0 bases, with 8 bases separating them. CDR3 length equals 14 residues. The CDR3 reads CASSTGLSGNTIYF. The CDR3 region has the DNA TGTGCCAGCAGCACGGGCCTCTCTGGAAACACCATATATTTT.

The rearrangement joins TRBV9 to TRBJ1-5, with D perhaps TRBD1 (6 bases). V lost 4 bases, J lost 7 bases, and 18 bases lay in between. The CDR3 totals 15 residues. CDR1 SGDLS and CDR2 YYNGEE come from the germline V gene. In nucleotides, the CDR3 is TGTGCCAGCAGCAAGATGGAGGGGGTGGGGCAGCCCCAGCATTTT. Protein sequence: CASSKMEGVGQPQHF.

V gene TRBV29-1 combines with J gene TRBJ2-3; 9 nucleotides agree with TRBD1. Germline V gene sequence: CDR1 SQVTM, CDR2 ANQGSEA. The V and J ends lost 7 bases and 4 bases, in that order; junction bases with no gene match: 3. The CDR3 loop spans 12 amino acids. Here the CDR3 DNA reads TGCAGCGAGGGACAGGGAGCAGATACGCAGTATTTT. It yields the protein CSEGQGADTQYF.

The V gene is TRBV6-6, the J gene TRBJ2-7; tentative D call: TRBD1 (6 bases). There are 13 residues in the CDR3. CDR1 MNHNY and CDR2 SVGAGI come from the germline V gene (reference sequence). The V end was cut by 1 base, the J end by 4 bases, with 8 bases between. CDR3 sequence reads: CASSYYREYEQYF. CDR3 nucleotides: TGTGCCAGCAGTTACTACAGGGAATACGAGCAGTACTTC.

The V gene is TRBV4-1, the J gene TRBJ2-2; 8 bases are shared with TRBD2. CDR1 is MGHRA, CDR2 YSYEKL, per germline. The CDR3 loop spans 17 amino acids. V was pared by 4 bases and J by 6 bases, with 13 bases of the junction left unmatched. CDR3 in DNA: TGCGCCAGCAGCCCAGGTTCAGCGGGGGTTTTGTCCGGGGAGCTGTTTTTT. Protein sequence: CASSPGSAGVLSGELFF.

This rearrangement joins TRBV5-6 to TRBJ1-4, with a tentative D call TRBD1 (6 bases). The CDR3 consists of 15 residues. The germline V and J ends were trimmed by 4 bases and 6 bases, with 16 bases remaining between them. Germline values: CDR1 SGHDT, CDR2 YYEEEE. The CDR3 loop reads CASSPLGGADEKLFF. The CDR3 DNA sequence: TGTGCCAGCAGCCCCCTGGGGGGGGCGGATGAAAAACTGTTTTTT. Complete variable domain (other parts from reference TRBV5-6 and TRBJ1-4): DAGVTQSPTHLIKTRGQQVTLRCSPKSGHDTVSWYQQALGQGPQFIFQYYEEEERQRGNFPDRFSGHQFPNYSSELNVNALLLGDSALYLCASSPLGGADEKLFFGSGTQLSVL.

V and J are TRBV29-1 and TRBJ1-1; TRBD1 might be the D (5 bases). Germline V gives CDR1 SQVTM, CDR2 ANQGSEA. Trimming took off 4 bases at V and 4 bases at J, with 10 bases between the two ends. The length of the CDR3 is 12 residues. In DNA form, the CDR3 reads TGCAGCGTTGGGGGCTTGAGCACTGAAGCTTTCTTT. As protein: CSVGGLSTEAFF.

The rearrangement uses TRBV7-9 and TRBJ2-7, with 7 bases fitting TRBD2. After removal of 7 bases from V and 3 bases from J, the junction contained 12 bases not matched to a gene. CDR3 length: 15 amino acids. Germline V CDR1 and CDR2: SEHNR, FQNEAQ (reference sequence). CDR3 sequence: CASTSSGREYYEQYF. CDR3 in DNA: TGTGCCAGCACCTCAAGTGGGCGGGAGTACTACGAGCAGTACTTC. Full variable domain (rest looked up from reference TRBV7-9 and TRBJ2-7): DTGVSQNPRHKITKRGQNVTFRCDPISEHNRLYWYRQTLGQGPEFLTYFQNEAQLEKSRLLSDRFSAERPKGSFSTLEIQRTEQGDSAMYLCASTSSGREYYEQYFGPGTRLTVT.

The chain carries TRBV6-5 and TRBJ2-3; a possible D gene is TRBD1 (6 bases). The CDR3 is made up of 16 amino acids. Trimming shortened V by 4 bases and J by 6 bases, and 20 bases separated the two germline ends. CDR1 is MNHEY and CDR2 is SVGAGI in the germline V gene. Here the CDR3 DNA reads TGTGCCAGCAGTTCCCCTTCGACAGGCCGGAGGGATACGCAGTATTTT. Its protein product is CASSSPSTGRRDTQYF.

This clone was counted only a few times. The rearrangement uses TRBV9 and TRBJ1-1; D is ambiguous. CDR1 is SGDLS and CDR2 is YYNGEE in the germline V gene. Deletions cut 3 bases from V and 0 bases from J, with 9 bases between. This CDR3 region has 14 residues. The CDR3 sequence: CASSGGSLNTEAFF. The CDR3 DNA reads TGTGCCAGCAGCGGGGGAAGTTTGAACACTGAAGCTTTCTTT.

This chain uses TRBV6-6 with TRBJ1-3; D call uncertain. Trimming stripped 4 bases from V and 0 bases from J, with 7 bases between. The CDR3 spans 14 residues. Germline-derived CDR1 and CDR2 are MNHNY and SVGAGI (reference sequence). The CDR3 is CASSFAISGNTIYF. The CDR3, as DNA: TGTGCCAGCAGTTTTGCAATCTCTGGAAACACCATATATTTT.